This is a list of T cell receptor beta chains from one sample in a study of human T cells and chemical hapten exposure. Using its own MiXCR run on the RACE reads, TCRdb lists one record per CDR3 protein. The sample holds approximately 320,000 distinct CDR3 sequences, around 5.5% seen once. This specimen was whole blood, taken in connection with sensitization to the hapten diphenylcyclopropenone (DPC). Receptors were obtained from a woman under 30 with alopecia areata. Some clones in this sample may be carry-over from other donors' samples. The CDR3 runs from the conserved cysteine through the conserved F or W. D genes are given only for firm matches.

TRBV5-1,13,TRBJ2-2,NA,CASSYLLGGELFF
TRBV5-1,14,TRBJ2-1,TRBD2,CATATSVTYNEQFF
TRBV10-3,17,TRBJ1-1,TRBD1,CAISFGTGLDRNTEAFF
TRBV20-1,13,TRBJ2-7,TRBD2,CSATGTRKYEQYF
TRBV2,14,TRBJ1-2,TRBD1,CATNRGQGGRGYTF
TRBV7-9,16,TRBJ1-3,TRBD1,CASSSHRGPGGNTIYF
TRBV12-5,15,TRBJ1-5,NA,CASGLGGGSDQPQHF
TRBV10-3,14,TRBJ2-7,NA,CAISDINQGYEQYF
TRBV9,16,TRBJ2-1,NA,CASSVGSGPGYNEQFF
TRBV20-1,13,TRBJ2-1,TRBD1,CSALRGTGNEQFF
TRBV10-3,13,TRBJ1-1,NA,CAITAALNTEAFF
TRBV18,12,TRBJ1-1,NA,CASSPPDTEAFF
TRBV7-9,14,TRBJ1-1,NA,CASSLGERYTEAFF
TRBV5-6,12,TRBJ1-1,NA,CASSLVEGEAFF
TRBV7-9,14,TRBJ1-2,TRBD1,CASSFLQGNYGYTF
TRBV10-3,14,TRBJ2-2,NA,CASAQWGSGGELFF
TRBV12-3/TRBV12-4,16,TRBJ1-6,NA,CASSFRQAVGNSPLHF